The clone carrying this TCR beta chain was seen only a few times. The data derive from a study of Graves' ophthalmopathy and Graves' hyperthyroidism. The CDR3 totals 16 residues. Trimming took off 5 bases at V and 2 bases at J, with 16 bases between the two ends. Germline CDR1 SEHNR, CDR2 FQNEAQ (reference sequence). RNA served as the template for amplifying TCR beta CDR3 regions. HTBI-primed first-round RT-PCR preceded second-round multiplex PCR. TCRdb called the multiplex PCR reads again in MiXCR, with one record for every CDR3 protein. The table has around 600,000 distinct CDR3 sequences, under 50% seen once.

This sequence originates from an adult man with Graves' ophthalmopathy. Sequencing was done on a sample of peripheral blood. The chain recombines TRBV7-9 with TRBJ1-5; D not certain. In DNA, the CDR3 is TGTGCCAGCAGCCAAGGGATCGGTCGCGGCAATCAGCCCCAGCATTTT. It translates to CASSQGIGRGNQPQHF.